The clone carrying this T cell receptor beta chain came up many times. Its antigen remains unknown. In preparing bulk TCR libraries, previously described methods and listed TCR primers were used. MiXCR, run by TCRdb on the PCR reads, gives a single entry per CDR3 protein. Among about 300,000 distinct CDR3 sequences listed, about 21% were seen once. The sorting of naive CD8 T cells used the CD8+CD4-CCR7+CD45RA+ phenotype. These data are taken from a study of molecular identifiers for immune sequencing clone quantification. The CDR3 has 13 amino acids. V dropped 4 bases and J dropped 12 bases, with 19 bases sitting between them. Germline CDR1 reads SEHNR; CDR2 reads FQNEAQ (reference sequence). Broader study findings: Clones above 20 RNA copies contained over 97% of effector molecules and under 1% of naive molecules.

The TCR originated in a human donor in good health. Some libraries in this study had Jurkat cell RNA spiked in. Sequenced material: naive CD8+ T cells from blood, with Jurkat cell RNA spiked in. Subset denoted: FACS-sorted CD8+CD4-CCR7+CD45RA+ naive T cells. The J gene is TRBJ2-7, the V gene TRBV7-9; D possibly matches TRBD1 or TRBD2 (5 bases each). The CDR3 DNA reads TGTGCCAGCAGCTCGATAGGGGAGACTGGTCGGTACTTC. Translated, it gives CASSSIGETGRYF.